This T cell receptor (beta chain) was documented in a study of shared clonotypes between healthy human individuals. Findings of the study overall: Rarefaction indicated that sorted-subset sequencing remained incomplete although depth was large.

Germline-derived CDR1 and CDR2 are SQVTM and ANQGSEA. Deletions cut 4 bases from V and 1 base from J, with 1 base between. The CDR3 contains 11 residues. Concerning this clone itself: The antigen is unknown. Other DNA sequences from this sample encode an identical CDR3 as well.

Repertoires were generated with immunoSEQ multiplex PCR, while TCRdb's copy carries only in-frame clones and drops some. The sample gives some 700,000 clones, around 90% of which show up once; approximately 35% is in the top ten. Sequenced input: memory CD8+ T cells from PBMCs. Subset denoted: CD45RO+ cells pooled with CCR7-negative TemRA cells. This sequence was found in a young man in good health. Some clones in this sample may be carry-over from other donors' samples. The chain recombines TRBV29-1 with TRBJ1-4; no clear D. The CDR3 DNA reads as TGCAGCGTTGGAACTAATGAAAAACTGTTTTTT. Its translation: CSVGTNEKLFF.